This T cell receptor beta chain was observed in a study of cytomegalovirus exposure and HLA in healthy donors. Study context: Samples from HLA-typed donors yielded about 85 million unique TCRs in an early data release. Study-wide points: Productive status was seen about 90% or about 30% of the time for most TCR beta V segments in an earlier analysis. TCR beta V- and J-gene trimming was later associated with a missense DCLRE1C variant. Using a false discovery rate of 0.05, a later analysis showed that approximately 17,000 TCR beta sequences were associated with HLA alleles.

Researchers ran the PCR with 60 Vbeta and 13 Jbeta primers. Clones were read by immunoSEQ multiplex PCR, and TCRdb kept only the in-frame ones, dropping some. The sample includes around 80,000 clones, over 70% of them seen just once. A remark on this clone: What it recognizes is unknown.

CDR1 is MNHNS and CDR2 is SASEGT in the germline V gene. The CDR3 covers 16 residues. J lost 3 bases, V lost 4 bases, and 8 bases had no gene match. This TCR came from a man in his late teens or twenties in good health and CMV-seropositive. The sample comprised PBMCs. This chain uses TRBV6-1 with TRBJ2-3; 9 nucleotides line up with TRBD2. The CDR3 coding sequence is TGTGCCAGCAGTGCAAGTAGCGGGAGTGGGACAGATACGCAGTATTTT. Its translation: CASSASSGSGTDTQYF.